This T cell receptor (beta chain) originates from a study of cytomegalovirus exposure and HLA in healthy donors. PCR used 60 Vbeta primers and 13 Jbeta primers. Only in-frame clones appear in the TCRdb table, and some are missing; sequencing was by immunoSEQ multiplex PCR. The sample contains over 200,000 clones, about 89% of which appear only once. With 5 bases removed from V and 8 bases from J, the gap between germline ends came to 18 bases. The CDR3 consists of 14 residues. The germline CDR1 and CDR2 sequences are SEHNR and FQNEAQ (reference sequence). As regards this clone: The antigen remains unidentified.

Broader study findings: A later analysis showed TCR association rates differing by HLA locus, peaking at DRB1 and lowest at HLA-C.

The receptor was derived from a woman between 18 and 29 years old in good health and CMV-seronegative. Sequencing was performed on PBMCs. The chain is built from TRBV7-9 and TRBJ1-1; D is perhaps TRBD1 (5 bases). In DNA form, the CDR3 reads TGTGCCAGCAGCGTATTCCCCCAGGGAGGAGAAGCTTTCTTT. Protein: CASSVFPQGGEAFF.